These T cell receptor beta chains were read from a single sample in a study of blood T cell repertoires in COVID-19. The repertoire was sequenced with immunoSEQ multiplex PCR; TCRdb's copy has only in-frame clones and lacks some. Of about 190,000 clones listed, 84% are singletons. Sample: PBMCs or T cells enriched from blood (not recorded which). The source of these receptors is a woman aged 25 to 39 who had recovered from COVID-19. The CDR3 runs from the conserved cysteine through the conserved F or W. D genes are given only for firm matches. Clone size appears in some rows only: once, few, many, or a class for an expanded clone.

clone_size d_call j_call v_call cdr3_aa cdr3_nt
- - TRBJ2-2 TRBV5-1 CASSLRLGTGELFF TGCGCCAGCAGCTTGAGACTTGGCACCGGGGAGCTGTTTTTT
- TRBD1 TRBJ1-1 TRBV11-2 CASSLRGRNTEAFF TGTGCCAGCAGCTTAAGGGGGCGGAACACTGAAGCTTTCTTT
- TRBD1 TRBJ1-2 TRBV7-8 CASSDRGQGSVYGYTF TGTGCCAGCAGCGACCGTGGACAGGGATCGGTATATGGCTACACCTTC
- TRBD1 TRBJ1-4 TRBV5-5 CASSSYRGTLREKLFF TGTGCCAGCAGCAGCTACAGGGGGACGCTTCGGGAAAAACTGTTTTTT
once TRBD2 TRBJ2-3 TRBV30 CAWSVPLLAGGSNTQYF TGTGCCTGGAGTGTACCCTTACTAGCGGGAGGATCAAATACGCAGTATTTT
once - TRBJ1-5 TRBV19 CASRPPPGIGGNQPQHF TGTGCCAGTAGGCCTCCGCCGGGGATCGGGGGCAATCAGCCCCAGCATTTT
- TRBD2 TRBJ2-7 TRBV20-1 CSASLAGTYEQYF TGCAGTGCTAGTCTAGCGGGGACCTACGAGCAGTACTTC
- TRBD2 TRBJ2-7 TRBV9 CASSVASGATIPTDGQYF TGTGCCAGCAGCGTAGCTAGCGGAGCTACTATTCCGACCGACGGGCAGTACTTC
- TRBD2 TRBJ2-5 TRBV6-2/TRBV6-3 CASSYPGTRTIQETQYF TGTGCCAGCAGTTACCCCGGGACTAGGACAATACAAGAGACCCAGTACTTC
- - TRBJ1-4 TRBV7-3 CASSLNGGGNEKLFF TGTGCCAGCAGCCTTAACGGGGGAGGGAATGAAAAACTGTTTTTT
once - TRBJ1-2 TRBV4-1 CASSQGEGGNYGYTF TGCGCCAGCAGCCAAGGCGAGGGCGGGAACTATGGCTACACCTTC
few - TRBJ1-1 TRBV28 CASSLKQGKNTEAFF TGTGCCAGCAGTCTTAAACAGGGAAAGAACACTGAAGCTTTCTTT
- TRBD1 TRBJ1-2 TRBV18 CASSPGRDRGSYGYTF TGTGCCAGCTCACCGGGCCGGGACAGGGGAAGCTATGGCTACACCTTC
- - TRBJ2-1 TRBV5-4 CASSPGINEQFF TGTGCCAGCAGCCCGGGAATCAATGAGCAGTTCTTC
- - TRBJ2-5 TRBV12-5 CASGLFGEETQYF TGTGCTAGTGGTTTGTTTGGGGAGGAGACCCAGTACTTC
- TRBD1 TRBJ1-5 TRBV2 CASSDDRAYLQPQHF TGTGCCAGCAGTGACGACAGGGCCTATTTGCAGCCCCAGCATTTT
- - TRBJ1-5 TRBV6-5 CASSYSRGQPQHF TGTGCCAGCAGTTACTCAAGGGGCCAGCCCCAGCATTTT
once - TRBJ2-3 TRBV7-6 CASSLPSADTQYF TGTGCCAGCAGCCTTCCGTCGGCAGATACGCAGTATTTT
few TRBD2 TRBJ2-1 TRBV19 CASSIPGTSGAEQFF TGTGCCAGTAGTATTCCCGGGACTAGCGGGGCAGAGCAGTTCTTC
- - TRBJ2-4 TRBV30 CAWSESRGNIQYF TGTGCCTGGAGTGAATCGAGAGGTAACATTCAGTACTTC
- - TRBJ1-1 TRBV27 CASSINLGHVAEAFF TGTGCCAGCAGTATCAACCTGGGACATGTCGCTGAAGCTTTCTTT
- - TRBJ1-2 TRBV7-2 CASSLSIRGGYTF TGTGCCAGCAGCTTAAGTATTCGCGGCGGCTACACCTTC
- TRBD2 TRBJ2-1 TRBV19 CASSMVTSAREQFF TGTGCCAGTAGTATGGTTACTAGCGCGCGTGAGCAGTTCTTC
- - TRBJ2-2 TRBV28 CASSSLVARTTGELFF TGTGCCAGCAGTTCCCTCGTGGCCCGTACCACCGGGGAGCTGTTTTTT
once - TRBJ1-3 TRBV18 CASSDQGFSGNTIYF TGTGCCAGCTCAGATCAGGGGTTCTCTGGAAACACCATATATTTT
- TRBD2 TRBJ2-1 TRBV27 CASSLGPSGRTSYNEQFF TGTGCCAGCAGTTTAGGTCCTAGCGGGAGGACCTCCTACAATGAGCAGTTCTTC
once - TRBJ1-5 TRBV6-5 CASSSQGPMPQHF TGTGCCAGCAGTTCGCAGGGCCCAATGCCCCAGCATTTT
- - TRBJ1-2 TRBV19 CASSPSAPLDGYTF TGTGCCAGTAGTCCTAGCGCGCCTTTGGATGGCTACACCTTC
few - TRBJ2-2 TRBV27 CASSLAGIAGELFF TGTGCCAGCAGTTTGGCGGGGATAGCCGGGGAGCTGTTTTTT
- - TRBJ1-2 TRBV27 CASGRQGYGYTF TGTGCCAGCGGGAGGCAGGGTTATGGCTACACCTTC
- TRBD2 TRBJ2-1 TRBV19 CASSILSSGRGIEQFF TGTGCCAGTAGTATACTTTCCAGCGGGAGGGGGATTGAGCAGTTCTTC
- TRBD2 TRBJ2-7 TRBV7-4 CASSLVVAGRPPGYEQYF TGTGCCAGCAGCTTAGTTGTAGCGGGACGCCCGCCCGGATACGAGCAGTACTTC
many - TRBJ2-7 TRBV6-5 CASRPGGSYEQYF TGTGCCAGCAGACCCGGTGGCTCCTACGAGCAGTACTTC
- - TRBJ1-3 TRBV28 CASSFLGFGAGNTIYF TGTGCCAGCAGCTTCCTGGGATTCGGGGCTGGAAACACCATATATTTT
- TRBD2 TRBJ2-7 TRBV4-2 CASSQIGRTSGRGEQYF TGTGCCAGCAGCCAAATCGGGCGGACTAGCGGGAGGGGCGAGCAGTACTTC
- - TRBJ2-5 TRBV3-1/TRBV3-2 CASSHRTTQETQYF TGTGCCAGCAGCCATAGGACTACCCAAGAGACCCAGTACTTC
- TRBD1 TRBJ1-2 TRBV11-2 CASSKQGNGYTF TGTGCCAGCAGCAAACAGGGGAACGGCTACACCTTC
- TRBD2 TRBJ2-1 TRBV9 CASSETSGSVLHEQFF TGTGCCAGCAGCGAGACTAGCGGGAGCGTCTTACATGAGCAGTTCTTC
- TRBD1 TRBJ1-5 TRBV7-8 CASSPLAAGGYLQPQHF TGTGCCAGCAGCCCCCTGGCGGCAGGGGGGTATCTTCAGCCCCAGCATTTT
few TRBD2 TRBJ2-1 TRBV19 CASSMAGGPNEQFF TGTGCCAGTAGTATGGCGGGAGGGCCTAATGAGCAGTTCTTC
- TRBD2 TRBJ2-2 TRBV14 CASSPYVPSGGMVGELFF TGTGCCAGCAGCCCTTATGTACCCTCGGGAGGGATGGTCGGGGAGCTGTTTTTT
- - TRBJ2-6 TRBV15 CATSSQANGANVLTF TGTGCCACCAGCTCACAGGCTAATGGGGCCAACGTCCTGACTTTC
- - TRBJ1-4 TRBV18 CASSRGPLGELFF TGTGCCAGCTCACGAGGACCCCTAGGGGAACTGTTTTTT
- - TRBJ2-7 TRBV25-1 CASSEEDSRTVSYEQYF TGTGCCAGCAGTGAAGAAGACTCACGGACAGTGTCCTACGAGCAGTACTTC
- - TRBJ1-2 TRBV7-9 CASSQRSGVTLDYTF TGTGCCAGCAGCCAGAGGTCGGGGGTGACCTTGGACTACACCTTC